A selection of T cell receptor beta chains follows, all from one sample in a study of PD-1 blockade in mismatch repair-deficient tumors. The method was immunoSEQ multiplex PCR; TCRdb's version includes in-frame clones alone and lacks a portion of them. The sample records 40,000 to 60,000 clones, approximately 84% being singletons. This specimen was peripheral blood, taken roughly 21 weeks after starting pembrolizumab. The receptors were sampled from an adult with mismatch repair-deficient cancer. CDR3s include the opening cysteine and the closing phenylalanine or tryptophan. Each record gives: clone size, J gene, CDR3 length, D gene, V gene, CDR3 protein, CDR3 DNA. D genes are given only for firm matches. Clone sizes are given selectively: once, few, many, or a class where the clone is expanded.

clone_size: .; j_call: TRBJ2-5; cdr3_length: 14; d_call: .; v_call: TRBV21-1; cdr3_aa: CASQFRTGKETQYF; cdr3_nt: TGTGCCAGCCAGTTTAGGACAGGGAAAGAGACCCAGTACTTC
clone_size: .; j_call: TRBJ1-4; cdr3_length: 15; d_call: .; v_call: TRBV7-9; cdr3_aa: CASGTFMTDNEKLFF; cdr3_nt: TGTGCCAGCGGGACCTTCATGACAGATAATGAAAAACTGTTTTTT
clone_size: once; j_call: TRBJ2-2; cdr3_length: 16; d_call: TRBD2; v_call: TRBV5-8; cdr3_aa: CASRDSGRANTGELFF; cdr3_nt: TGTGCCAGCAGGGATAGCGGGAGGGCGAACACCGGGGAGCTGTTTTTT
clone_size: .; j_call: TRBJ1-2; cdr3_length: 12; d_call: .; v_call: TRBV6-1; cdr3_aa: CASSRSSYGYTF; cdr3_nt: TGTGCCAGCAGCCGCTCGAGCTATGGCTACACCTTC
clone_size: .; j_call: TRBJ1-2; cdr3_length: 17; d_call: .; v_call: TRBV7-8; cdr3_aa: CASSPNIGKGGIMGYTF; cdr3_nt: TGTGCCAGCAGCCCAAACATAGGGAAGGGAGGAATTATGGGCTACACCTTC
clone_size: .; j_call: TRBJ2-7; cdr3_length: 17; d_call: TRBD2; v_call: TRBV12-5; cdr3_aa: CASALRPGLAGRHEQYF; cdr3_nt: TGTGCTAGTGCCCTAAGACCGGGACTAGCGGGAAGGCACGAGCAGTACTTC
clone_size: .; j_call: TRBJ1-1; cdr3_length: 13; d_call: .; v_call: TRBV10-2; cdr3_aa: CASTYSANTEAFF; cdr3_nt: TGCGCCAGCACCTATTCCGCGAACACTGAAGCTTTCTTT
clone_size: once; j_call: TRBJ2-3; cdr3_length: 15; d_call: TRBD1; v_call: TRBV11-2; cdr3_aa: CASSLLQGAADTQYF; cdr3_nt: TGTGCCAGCAGCTTGTTACAGGGGGCTGCAGATACGCAGTATTTT
clone_size: .; j_call: TRBJ2-6; cdr3_length: 16; d_call: .; v_call: TRBV2; cdr3_aa: CASSAVGREGANVLTF; cdr3_nt: TGTGCCAGCAGTGCGGTCGGTCGGGAGGGGGCCAACGTCCTGACTTTC
clone_size: .; j_call: TRBJ2-6; cdr3_length: 15; d_call: .; v_call: TRBV5-1; cdr3_aa: CASSSGNSGANVLTF; cdr3_nt: TGCGCCAGCAGCAGTGGTAACTCTGGGGCCAACGTCCTGACTTTC
clone_size: .; j_call: TRBJ2-3; cdr3_length: 15; d_call: .; v_call: TRBV6-1; cdr3_aa: CASSEGSGSTDTQYF; cdr3_nt: TGTGCCAGCAGTGAAGGGAGCGGGAGCACAGATACGCAGTATTTT
clone_size: .; j_call: TRBJ2-5; cdr3_length: 16; d_call: TRBD2; v_call: TRBV11-3; cdr3_aa: CASSLDGTSGQETQYF; cdr3_nt: TGTGCCAGCAGCTTAGATGGGACTAGCGGACAAGAGACCCAGTACTTC
clone_size: .; j_call: TRBJ2-7; cdr3_length: 13; d_call: .; v_call: TRBV19; cdr3_aa: CASSMGPSYEQYF; cdr3_nt: TGTGCCAGTAGTATGGGTCCTTCATACGAGCAGTACTTC
clone_size: .; j_call: TRBJ2-1; cdr3_length: 16; d_call: TRBD2; v_call: TRBV30; cdr3_aa: CAWSDSGRGSYNEQFF; cdr3_nt: TGTGCCTGGAGTGATAGCGGGAGAGGCTCCTACAATGAGCAGTTCTTC
clone_size: .; j_call: TRBJ2-7; cdr3_length: 15; d_call: .; v_call: TRBV2; cdr3_aa: CASSVSSSGEKEQYF; cdr3_nt: TGTGCCAGCAGTGTGTCGTCTAGTGGGGAAAAGGAGCAGTACTTC
clone_size: .; j_call: TRBJ2-5; cdr3_length: 13; d_call: .; v_call: TRBV29-1; cdr3_aa: CSVDSWTGETQYF; cdr3_nt: TGCAGCGTTGATTCCTGGACGGGGGAGACCCAGTACTTC
clone_size: .; j_call: TRBJ1-2; cdr3_length: 12; d_call: .; v_call: TRBV29-1; cdr3_aa: CSVDEVYYGYTF; cdr3_nt: TGCAGCGTTGATGAGGTTTACTATGGCTACACCTTC
clone_size: .; j_call: TRBJ2-5; cdr3_length: 14; d_call: TRBD2; v_call: TRBV30; cdr3_aa: CAWSVLAGRETQYF; cdr3_nt: TGTGCCTGGAGTGTTCTAGCGGGGCGGGAGACCCAGTACTTC
clone_size: .; j_call: TRBJ1-3; cdr3_length: 14; d_call: TRBD1; v_call: TRBV13; cdr3_aa: CASSWDRDGNTIYF; cdr3_nt: TGTGCCAGCAGCTGGGACAGGGATGGAAACACCATATATTTT
clone_size: .; j_call: TRBJ2-5; cdr3_length: 14; d_call: .; v_call: TRBV9; cdr3_aa: CASSQSGFQETQYF; cdr3_nt: TGTGCCAGCAGCCAGAGCGGGTTTCAAGAGACCCAGTACTTC
clone_size: .; j_call: TRBJ2-7; cdr3_length: 15; d_call: TRBD1; v_call: TRBV28; cdr3_aa: CASRGQGAILYEQYF; cdr3_nt: TGTGCCAGCAGAGGACAGGGGGCAATCCTCTACGAGCAGTACTTC
clone_size: .; j_call: TRBJ1-1; cdr3_length: 15; d_call: .; v_call: TRBV14; cdr3_aa: CASSQALGGFTEAFF; cdr3_nt: TGTGCCAGCAGCCAAGCGCTTGGGGGGTTCACTGAAGCTTTCTTT
clone_size: .; j_call: TRBJ2-1; cdr3_length: 14; d_call: .; v_call: TRBV25-1; cdr3_aa: CASSERLGAYEQFF; cdr3_nt: TGTGCCAGCAGTGAAAGGCTGGGGGCATATGAGCAGTTCTTC
clone_size: .; j_call: TRBJ1-1; cdr3_length: 12; d_call: .; v_call: TRBV6-1; cdr3_aa: CASSEGQPEAFF; cdr3_nt: TGTGCCAGCAGTGAAGGACAACCTGAAGCTTTCTTT
clone_size: .; j_call: TRBJ1-3; cdr3_length: 14; d_call: TRBD1; v_call: TRBV9; cdr3_aa: CASSRGDSLNTIYF; cdr3_nt: TGTGCCAGCAGCCGGGGGGACAGTCTCAACACCATATATTTT
clone_size: .; j_call: TRBJ1-1; cdr3_length: 14; d_call: TRBD1; v_call: TRBV7-9; cdr3_aa: CASSVQQGAVEAFF; cdr3_nt: TGTGCCAGCAGCGTACAGCAGGGGGCGGTTGAAGCTTTCTTT
clone_size: few; j_call: TRBJ1-5; cdr3_length: 15; d_call: .; v_call: TRBV4-1; cdr3_aa: CASSQDSSWHQPQHF; cdr3_nt: TGCGCCAGCAGCCAAGATTCCAGTTGGCATCAGCCCCAGCATTTT
clone_size: .; j_call: TRBJ2-1; cdr3_length: 16; d_call: .; v_call: TRBV13; cdr3_aa: CASSPYGSWVDNEQFF; cdr3_nt: TGTGCCAGCAGCCCCTACGGGAGTTGGGTCGACAATGAGCAGTTCTTC
clone_size: once; j_call: TRBJ2-5; cdr3_length: 15; d_call: TRBD2; v_call: TRBV15; cdr3_aa: CATTLGGRAEETQYF; cdr3_nt: TGTGCCACCACCCTTGGGGGGAGGGCCGAGGAGACCCAGTACTTC
clone_size: few; j_call: TRBJ1-2; cdr3_length: 14; d_call: .; v_call: TRBV10-2; cdr3_aa: CASSVGRVNYGYTF; cdr3_nt: TGCGCCAGCAGTGTGGGAAGGGTAAACTATGGCTACACCTTC
clone_size: .; j_call: TRBJ2-1; cdr3_length: 12; d_call: .; v_call: TRBV30; cdr3_aa: CAWSVRYNEQFF; cdr3_nt: TGTGCCTGGAGTGTACGGTACAATGAGCAGTTCTTC
clone_size: .; j_call: TRBJ2-3; cdr3_length: 14; d_call: .; v_call: TRBV19; cdr3_aa: CASSKMGQIDTQYF; cdr3_nt: TGTGCCAGTAGTAAAATGGGGCAGATAGATACGCAGTATTTT
clone_size: .; j_call: TRBJ1-2; cdr3_length: 12; d_call: .; v_call: TRBV29-1; cdr3_aa: CSVQTLRYGYTF; cdr3_nt: TGCAGCGTTCAAACTCTCCGCTATGGCTACACCTTC
clone_size: .; j_call: TRBJ2-7; cdr3_length: 13; d_call: .; v_call: TRBV19; cdr3_aa: CASSIGLQYEQYF; cdr3_nt: TGTGCCAGTAGTATTGGGCTTCAATACGAGCAGTACTTC
clone_size: .; j_call: TRBJ2-7; cdr3_length: 13; d_call: .; v_call: TRBV5-1; cdr3_aa: CASSIQDYYEQYF; cdr3_nt: TGCGCCAGCAGCATCCAGGACTACTACGAGCAGTACTTC
clone_size: once; j_call: TRBJ2-7; cdr3_length: 11; d_call: .; v_call: TRBV20-1; cdr3_aa: CSASPGNVQYF; cdr3_nt: TGCAGTGCTTCGCCGGGCAACGTGCAGTACTTC
clone_size: .; j_call: TRBJ2-7; cdr3_length: 15; d_call: .; v_call: TRBV27; cdr3_aa: CASSLTRKPGYEQYF; cdr3_nt: TGTGCCAGCAGCCTTACGCGGAAACCCGGCTACGAGCAGTACTTC
clone_size: .; j_call: TRBJ2-1; cdr3_length: 18; d_call: TRBD2; v_call: TRBV19; cdr3_aa: CASSISIAGGPSYNEQFF; cdr3_nt: TGTGCCAGTAGTATAAGTATAGCGGGAGGACCTTCCTACAATGAGCAGTTCTTC
clone_size: .; j_call: TRBJ2-3; cdr3_length: 13; d_call: .; v_call: TRBV29-1; cdr3_aa: CSAEPSSTDTQYF; cdr3_nt: TGCAGCGCTGAACCTTCTAGCACAGATACGCAGTATTTT
clone_size: .; j_call: TRBJ2-7; cdr3_length: 14; d_call: .; v_call: TRBV10-3; cdr3_aa: CAISEVGGIDEQYF; cdr3_nt: TGTGCCATCAGTGAGGTCGGCGGGATCGACGAGCAGTACTTC